Presented here are 10 T cell receptor beta chains from one specimen sequenced in a study of HIV-infected patients and healthy controls. The repertoire came from unfractionated whole blood and reflected all unsorted peripheral T cells. cDNA was made from 400 to 500 ng RNA using alpha and beta constant primers. Separate chain-specific third strand synthesis with multiplexing indices produced the alpha and beta libraries. TCRdb fed the 5' RACE reads into MiXCR, producing one record per CDR3 protein. The sample lists around 3,400 distinct CDR3 sequences, less than 25% occurring once. The sample was blood, taken before antiretroviral therapy. The source of these receptors is an adult with HIV infection.

By frequency in the sample, this clonotype is medium-sized. The V and J genes are TRBV25-1 and TRBJ1-2; D uncertain. Per germline, CDR1 MGHDK and CDR2 SYGVNS. The V end was cut by 2 bases, the J end by 4 bases, with 14 bases between. The CDR3 covers 15 residues. Here the CDR3 DNA reads TGTGCCAGCAGTGAAGCCACGGCGGCAACCTATGGCTACACCTTC. This sequence encodes CASSEATAATYGYTF.

Concerning this clonotype itself: This may come from a read error, since a much larger clone is one base off. V usage is TRBV27 and J usage is TRBJ1-5; no clear D. Germline loops: CDR1 MNHEY, CDR2 SMNVEV (reference sequence). The CDR3 is made up of 14 amino acids. The CDR3 sequence is CASRIRFGNQPQNF. CDR3 DNA: TGTGCCAGCAGAATAAGGTTCGGCAATCAGCCCCAGAATTTT.

This clonotype has a handful of counts. The chain carries TRBV4-1 and TRBJ2-7; TRBD2 matches at 7 bases. J gave up 2 bases and V 0 bases, and 7 bases lay outside the gene matches. The CDR3 is 16 residues long. Germline V gene lookup returns CDR1 MGHRA and CDR2 YSYEKL. For the CDR3, the DNA is TGCGCCAGCAGCCAAGATCTGGGGGGGACTCCCTACGAGCAGTACTTC. The encoded protein is CASSQDLGGTPYEQYF.

The V and J genes are TRBV30 and TRBJ2-1; D is uncertain. The CDR3 totals 13 residues. Trimming left V 0 bases short and J 6 bases short, with 9 bases between. Germline loops: CDR1 GTSNPN, CDR2 SVGIG (reference sequence). The CDR3 here is CAWSVRDTNEQFF. CDR3 bases: TGTGCCTGGAGTGTACGTGACACCAATGAGCAGTTCTTC. Looking up the rest from reference TRBV30 and TRBJ2-1 gives the full variable domain: SQTIHQWPATLVQPVGSPLSLECTVEGTSNPNLYWYRQAAGRGLQLLFYSVGIGQISSEVPQNLSASRPQDRQFILSSKKLLLSDSGFYLCAWSVRDTNEQFFGPGTRLTVL.

Regarding this clonotype: The junction departs from germline at one end; a sequencing error may be responsible. The chain couples TRBV7-8 to TRBJ1-5, with a tentative D call TRBD1 (6 bases). Germline assignment: CDR1 SGHVS and CDR2 FQNEAQ. This CDR3 comprises 16 residues. For the CDR3, the DNA is TGTGCCAGCAGCCGAGAGGCAGGGGCTTTCAATCAGCACCAGCATTTT. As protein: CASSREAGAFNQHQHF.

This clonotype has more than one count but fewer than ten. This chain connects TRBV28 to TRBJ1-4; the match to TRBD1 covers 9 bases. The V gene's germline CDR1 is MDHEN and CDR2 SYDVKM. This CDR3 is built from 17 residues. V was pared by 5 bases and J by 0 bases, with 7 bases of the junction left unmatched. CDR3 in amino acids: CASSRYRGLATNEKLFF. For the CDR3, the DNA is TGTGCCAGCAGTCGATACAGGGGGCTTGCAACTAATGAAAAACTGTTTTTT.

The gene calls are TRBV4-1 and TRBJ2-1, with a tentative D call TRBD1 (5 bases). The CDR3 runs to 16 residues. Germline V gives CDR1 MGHRA, CDR2 YSYEKL. V was trimmed by 0 bases and J by 4 bases, leaving 13 bases between them. The CDR3 loop reads CASSQDTRDSYNEQFF. The CDR3, as DNA: TGCGCCAGCAGCCAAGATACCCGCGACAGTTACAATGAGCAGTTCTTC.

Judged by abundance, this clonotype is medium-sized. The genes are TRBV7-2 and TRBJ1-2; 7 nucleotides line up with TRBD1. After removal of 5 bases from V and 5 bases from J, the junction contained 11 bases not matched to a gene. CDR1 and CDR2 (germline): SGHTA, FQGNSA. This CDR3 is built from 15 residues. CDR3 sequence reads: CASSRYRGSEYGYTF. CDR3 DNA: TGTGCCAGCAGCCGGTACAGGGGATCGGAGTATGGCTACACCTTC. Complete variable domain (other parts from reference TRBV7-2 and TRBJ1-2): GAGVSQSPSNKVTEKGKDVELRCDPISGHTALYWYRQSLGQGLEFLIYFQGNSAPDKSGLPSDRFSAERTGGSVSTLTIQRTQQEDSAVYLCASSRYRGSEYGYTFGSGTRLTVV.

Sample share makes this clonotype large. The chain joins TRBV4-1 to TRBJ2-5, with 10 bases aligning to TRBD2. Germline V lookup: CDR1 MGHRA, CDR2 YSYEKL. This CDR3 region has 15 residues. V dropped 6 bases and J dropped 1; count of bases not matched to a gene: 5. CDR3 residues: CASSVAGGLQETQYF. The DNA for the CDR3 is TGCGCCAGCAGTGTAGCGGGGGGCCTCCAAGAGACCCAGTACTTC.

This clonotype ranks as medium-sized. The rearrangement uses TRBV12-3 or TRBV12-4 and TRBJ1-2; no firm D call. CDR3 length equals 13 residues. Deletions cut 8 bases from V and 6 bases from J, with 16 bases between. The CDR3 DNA sequence: TGTGCCAGCCTCAATTTCGGGCGAGATGGCTACACCTTC. It specifies CASLNFGRDGYTF.